Listed below are T cell receptor beta chains from one sample, sequenced in a study of CD8 T cells in ankylosing spondylitis. TCRdb analysed the 5' RACE reads with MiXCR anew, one entry per CDR3 protein. The sample includes approximately 300,000 distinct CDR3 sequences, roughly 20% of them seen just once. Sample: blood, either unsorted or a sorted T cell fraction (not recorded which). These receptors were obtained from a male donor with ankylosing spondylitis or in good health (not recorded which). Both conserved end residues are part of each CDR3. The D gene is left open where the match is weak. Expanded clones are given a class, and other clones once, few, many or no size at all.

J gene | D gene | V gene | clone size | CDR3 protein | CDR3 DNA
TRBJ2-1 | TRBD2 | TRBV6-1 | NA | CASSEGGASGRRDEQFF | TGTGCCAGCAGTGAAGGGGGAGCTAGCGGGAGAAGGGATGAGCAGTTCTTC
TRBJ1-6 | TRBD1 | TRBV6-5 | NA | CASSFRTGKNSPLHF | TGTGCCAGCAGTTTCCGGACAGGGAAAAATTCACCCCTCCACTTT
TRBJ2-1 | NA | TRBV10-3 | NA | CATRQVPSAYNEQFF | TGTGCCACTCGACAGGTCCCTAGTGCCTACAATGAGCAGTTCTTC
TRBJ1-3 | NA | TRBV9 | NA | CASSVAGNTIYF | TGTGCCAGCAGCGTAGCGGGAAACACCATATATTTT
TRBJ2-3 | TRBD2 | TRBV4-2 | NA | CASSQGQSGRTDTQYF | TGTGCCAGCAGCCAAGGTCAAAGCGGGAGGACAGATACGCAGTATTTT
TRBJ1-1 | NA | TRBV5-1 | NA | CASSRSPGGRGSTEAFF | TGCGCCAGCAGCAGATCCCCTGGCGGGCGAGGGAGCACTGAAGCTTTCTTT
TRBJ1-2 | TRBD1 | TRBV7-8 | few | CASSTAGTGFPVNYGYTF | TGTGCCAGCAGCACTGCAGGGACAGGGTTTCCCGTTAACTATGGCTACACCTTC
TRBJ1-2 | NA | TRBV7-2 | few | CASSSLGAGGYTF | TGTGCCAGCAGCTCGCTGGGGGCGGGTGGCTACACCTTC
TRBJ2-2 | TRBD1 | TRBV20-1 | many | CSARRGGTGNTGELFF | TGCAGTGCTAGAAGAGGGGGGACAGGGAACACCGGGGAGCTGTTTTTT
TRBJ2-3 | TRBD2 | TRBV5-6 | few | CASSALAGLGAFTDTQYF | TGTGCCAGCAGCGCACTAGCGGGTCTAGGGGCCTTCACAGATACGCAGTATTTT
TRBJ1-6 | NA | TRBV7-9 | NA | CASSLTRDSPLHF | TGTGCCAGCAGCTTAACGAGAGATTCACCCCTCCACTTT
TRBJ2-1 | NA | TRBV7-2 | few | CASSYLSPSYNEQFF | TGTGCCAGCAGCTACCTTTCGCCCTCCTACAATGAGCAGTTCTTC
TRBJ1-4 | NA | TRBV4-2 | few | CASSQAGGAGEKLFF | TGTGCCAGCAGCCAAGCCGGAGGGGCAGGGGAAAAACTGTTTTTT
TRBJ1-1 | NA | TRBV20-1 | NA | CSATGLSTEAFF | TGCAGTGCTACAGGCTTGAGTACTGAAGCTTTCTTT
TRBJ1-1 | NA | TRBV5-1 | few | CASRVSSGADTEAFF | TGCGCCAGCAGGGTATCATCAGGGGCGGACACTGAAGCTTTCTTT
TRBJ2-3 | TRBD2 | TRBV7-6 | NA | CASSLAASGNTDTQYF | TGTGCCAGCAGCTTAGCGGCTAGCGGGAACACAGATACGCAGTATTTT
TRBJ2-6 | NA | TRBV20-1 | NA | CSARNRGSGANVLTF | TGCAGTGCTAGGAACCGGGGCTCTGGGGCCAACGTCCTGACTTTC
TRBJ1-2 | NA | TRBV29-1 | many | CSVGGRGNYGYTF | TGCAGCGTTGGGGGCAGGGGTAACTATGGCTACACCTTC
TRBJ1-6 | NA | TRBV6-1 | many | CATKSGGADNSPLHF | TGTGCCACAAAATCGGGGGGCGCGGATAATTCACCCCTCCACTTT
TRBJ2-3 | NA | TRBV27 | many | CASSQGLGTDTQYF | TGTGCCAGCAGTCAGGGACTGGGGACAGATACGCAGTATTTT
TRBJ2-5 | NA | TRBV20-1 | many | CSARRTRETQYF | TGCAGTGCTAGAAGGACGCGGGAGACCCAGTACTTC
TRBJ1-6 | NA | TRBV2 | NA | CASSEAAVRVLPLHF | TGTGCCAGCAGTGAAGCCGCTGTCAGAGTTTTACCCCTCCACTTT
TRBJ2-3 | NA | TRBV15 | few | CATSRDTPDTQYF | TGTGCCACCAGCAGAGATACTCCAGATACGCAGTATTTT
TRBJ2-4 | NA | TRBV9 | NA | CASRAPPLEGVAKNIQYF | TGTGCCAGCAGAGCACCTCCTCTCGAGGGAGTAGCCAAAAACATTCAGTACTTC
TRBJ2-3 | NA | TRBV6-1 | NA | CASRRQGGDTQYF | TGTGCCAGCAGACGACAGGGAGGAGATACGCAGTATTTT
TRBJ1-5 | NA | TRBV20-1 | few | CSARLDNSNQPQHF | TGCAGTGCTAGACTGGACAATAGCAATCAGCCCCAGCATTTT
TRBJ2-1 | NA | TRBV29-1 | many | CSVELANEQFF | TGCAGCGTTGAACTAGCCAATGAGCAGTTCTTC
TRBJ2-3 | TRBD2 | TRBV20-1 | NA | CSPPSGGSTDTQYF | TGCAGCCCGCCTAGCGGGGGGAGCACAGATACGCAGTATTTT
TRBJ2-1 | TRBD2 | TRBV20-1 | few | CSARAGGGNEQFF | TGCAGTGCACGAGCGGGAGGGGGCAATGAGCAGTTCTTC
TRBJ2-5 | TRBD2 | TRBV20-1 | NA | CSAAPGGETQYF | TGCAGTGCGGCCCCGGGGGGAGAGACCCAGTACTTC
TRBJ2-2 | NA | TRBV12-3/TRBV12-4 | few | CASSLRLPHTLGDPTNTGELFF | TGTGCCAGCAGTTTACGCCTTCCTCATACACTGGGGGATCCGACGAACACCGGGGAGCTGTTTTTT
TRBJ2-2 | NA | TRBV29-1 | NA | CSAADTGELFF | TGCAGCGCAGCGGACACCGGGGAGCTGTTTTTT
TRBJ1-4 | NA | TRBV7-9 | NA | CASSLGGDGEKLFF | TGTGCCAGCAGCTTAGGGGGGGACGGTGAAAAACTGTTTTTT
TRBJ2-1 | TRBD1 | TRBV5-1 | NA | CASGSDRGVLNEQFF | TGCGCCAGCGGTTCTGACAGGGGGGTCCTCAATGAGCAGTTCTTC
TRBJ2-1 | TRBD2 | TRBV5-1 | once | CASSLVETSGRNEQLF | TGCGCCAGCAGCTTGGTAGAGACTAGCGGGAGAAATGAGCAGCTCTTC
TRBJ2-1 | NA | TRBV25-1 | NA | CASSESRDVQFF | TGTGCCAGCAGTGAATCCAGGGACGTGCAGTTCTTC
TRBJ1-1 | NA | TRBV12-3/TRBV12-4 | NA | CASSLAGGGTEAFF | TGTGCCAGCAGTTTAGCTGGGGGCGGTACTGAAGCTTTCTTT
TRBJ2-5 | TRBD2 | TRBV20-1 | NA | CSAGTSGRVPQWTQYF | TGCAGTGCTGGGACTAGCGGGAGGGTTCCCCAATGGACCCAGTACTTC
TRBJ2-5 | NA | TRBV12-3/TRBV12-4 | NA | CASRPRGSETQYF | TGTGCCAGCAGACCCAGGGGATCCGAGACCCAGTACTTC
TRBJ2-1 | NA | TRBV5-1 | many | CASSLRQASSYNEQFF | TGCGCCAGCAGCTTAAGACAGGCGAGCTCCTACAATGAGCAGTTCTTC
TRBJ2-3 | TRBD2 | TRBV12-3/TRBV12-4 | NA | CASRRSGESADTQYF | TGTGCCAGCAGGAGAAGCGGGGAAAGTGCAGATACGCAGTATTTT
TRBJ2-5 | TRBD2 | TRBV20-1 | few | CSAYRAGGPNEETQYF | TGCAGTGCATATAGGGCGGGAGGGCCTAATGAGGAGACCCAGTACTTC
TRBJ2-2 | NA | TRBV12-3/TRBV12-4 | NA | CASRTGGLSTGELFF | TGTGCCAGCCGAACTGGGGGTTTGAGCACCGGGGAGCTGTTTTTT
TRBJ2-5 | NA | TRBV4-2 | NA | CASRHGRESQETQYF | TGTGCCAGCAGACACGGACGGGAATCCCAAGAGACCCAGTACTTC